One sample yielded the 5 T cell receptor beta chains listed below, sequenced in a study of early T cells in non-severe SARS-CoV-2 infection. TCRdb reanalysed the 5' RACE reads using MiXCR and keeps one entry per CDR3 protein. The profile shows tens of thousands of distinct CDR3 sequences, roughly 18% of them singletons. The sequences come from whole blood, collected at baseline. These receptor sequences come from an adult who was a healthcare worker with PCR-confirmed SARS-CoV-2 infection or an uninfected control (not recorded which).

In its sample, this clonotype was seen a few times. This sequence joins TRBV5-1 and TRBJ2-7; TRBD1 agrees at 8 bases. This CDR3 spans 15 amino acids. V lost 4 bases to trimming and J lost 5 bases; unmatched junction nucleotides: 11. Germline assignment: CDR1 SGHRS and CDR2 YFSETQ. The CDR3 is CASSPRAQGAHEQYF. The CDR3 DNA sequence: TGCGCCAGCAGCCCGAGAGCTCAGGGGGCCCACGAGCAGTACTTC.

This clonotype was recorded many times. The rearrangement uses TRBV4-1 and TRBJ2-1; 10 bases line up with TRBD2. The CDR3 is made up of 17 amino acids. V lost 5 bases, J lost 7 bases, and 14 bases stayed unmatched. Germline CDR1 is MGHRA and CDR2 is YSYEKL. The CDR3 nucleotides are TGCGCCAGCAGCGAAAGAACCCTAGCGGGAGTCAGGAATGAGCAGTTCTTC. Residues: CASSERTLAGVRNEQFF.

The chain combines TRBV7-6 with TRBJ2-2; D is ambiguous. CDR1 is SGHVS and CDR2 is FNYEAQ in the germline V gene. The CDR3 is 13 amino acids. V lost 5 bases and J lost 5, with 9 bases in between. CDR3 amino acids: CASSLPWTGELFF. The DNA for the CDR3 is TGTGCCAGCAGCCTACCTTGGACCGGGGAGCTGTTTTTT.

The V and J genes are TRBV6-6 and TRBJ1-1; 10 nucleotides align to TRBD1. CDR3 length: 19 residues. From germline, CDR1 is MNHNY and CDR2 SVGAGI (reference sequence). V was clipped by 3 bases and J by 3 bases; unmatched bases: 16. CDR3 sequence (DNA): TGTGCCAGCAGTTATTCCGCCGGGACAGGGGCTTATGAATACACTGAAGCTTTCTTT. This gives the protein CASSYSAGTGAYEYTEAFF.

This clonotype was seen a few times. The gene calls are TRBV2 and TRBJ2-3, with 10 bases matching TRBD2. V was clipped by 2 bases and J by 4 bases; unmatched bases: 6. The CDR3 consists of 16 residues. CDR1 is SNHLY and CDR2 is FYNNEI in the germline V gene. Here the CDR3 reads CASSERVAGGSDTQYF. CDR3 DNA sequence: TGTGCCAGCAGTGAACGGGTAGCGGGGGGTTCAGATACGCAGTATTTT.